The subject of this entry is one T cell receptor beta chain. Its antigen is currently unknown. This sample was taken from a study of beta chain features in type 1 diabetes. The study, taken as a whole, reports: There was a moderate but significant shortening of TCRB CDR3s in all four CD4+ subsets of Type 1 diabetes patients.

This CDR3 comprises 15 residues. Since all of the isolated RNA was reverse transcribed, expressed TCRB transcripts were what got sequenced. Data came from immunoSEQ multiplex PCR; TCRdb stores just in-frame clones and leaves some out. The table has 600,000 to 700,000 clones, 9.5% to 15% seen once. Sequenced sample: naive CD4+ T cells from blood. The rearrangement uses TRBV21-1 and TRBJ1-5. TRBV21-1 is a pseudogene locus. The receptor comes from a man under 40 with type 1 diabetes. CDR3 DNA: TGTGCCAGCAGCAAAGTGAGGTGGAGCAATCAGCCCCAGCATTTT. It translates to CASSKVRWSNQPQHF.